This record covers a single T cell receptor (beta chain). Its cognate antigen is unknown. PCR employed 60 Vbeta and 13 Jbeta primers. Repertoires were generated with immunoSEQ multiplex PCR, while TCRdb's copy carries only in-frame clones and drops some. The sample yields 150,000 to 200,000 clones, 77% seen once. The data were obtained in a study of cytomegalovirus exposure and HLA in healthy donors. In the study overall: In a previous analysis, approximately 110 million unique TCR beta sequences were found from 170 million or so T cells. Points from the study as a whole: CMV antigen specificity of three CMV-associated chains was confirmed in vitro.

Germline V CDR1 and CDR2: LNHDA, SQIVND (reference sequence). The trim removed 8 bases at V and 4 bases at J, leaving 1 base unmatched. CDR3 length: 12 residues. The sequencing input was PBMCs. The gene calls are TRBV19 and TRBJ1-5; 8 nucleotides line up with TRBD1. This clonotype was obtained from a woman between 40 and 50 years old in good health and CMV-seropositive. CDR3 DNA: TGTGCCAGTCGGACAGGGAATCAGCCCCAGCATTTT. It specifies CASRTGNQPQHF. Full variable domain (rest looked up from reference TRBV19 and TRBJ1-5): DGGITQSPKYLFRKEGQNVTLSCEQNLNHDAMYWYRQDPGQGLRLIYYSQIVNDFQKGDIAEGYSVSREKKESFPLTVTSAQKNPTAFYLCASRTGNQPQHFGDGTRLSIL.